This TCR beta chain was identified during a study of blood T cells in healthy people across ages (dated by TCRdb to 2015 to 2017). Describing the broader study: In model experiments, template switching captured about one uniquely barcoded TCR beta cDNA molecule for every two T cells. The study measured age-related changes in TCR beta repertoire diversity using deep sequencing normalized with unique cDNA molecular identifiers. The donors were split into four age groups: young (average around 17 years), middle-aged (over 35), aged (approximately 60) and long-lived (82). For two donors (one aged 18 to 30 and one aged 80 or older), the study analyzed two additional independent replicas of 1 million unique cDNA reads from the same blood draw.

Via the germline V gene (reference sequence), CDR1 is LNHDA and CDR2 SQIVND. From the cysteine up to the phenylalanine, the CDR3 has a length of 13 residues. The CDR3 DNA has 39 bases and is translated from base 1. Donors were a few dozen systemically healthy Caucasian individuals from Russia aged roughly 6 to 90 years. Each donor gave about 9.2 milliliters of peripheral blood, drawn into EDTA-treated Vacutainer tubes. Ficoll-Paque density-gradient centrifugation was used to isolate PBMCs, with at least 6.5 million per sample. Trizol reagent was used to extract total RNA from the PBMCs, yielding at least 5.5 micrograms per sample. Naive CD45RAhigh/CD27high T cell percentages were measured by flow cytometry on a PBMC aliquot from every donor. What the research found in general, with its limitations: Because the CMV infection status of the donors was unknown, age-related changes in expanded clonotypes may potentially have been confounded. Observed TCR beta diversity per million T cells fell roughly linearly with age, and a significant reduction was already apparent by age roughly 40. Observed TCR beta diversity correlated strongly with the percentage of naive T cells measured by flow cytometry. Total diversity estimates from one million sequenced T cells were considered lower bounds and underestimates. Since profiling was done on bulk unsorted PBMCs, naive and antigen-experienced compartments could not be conclusively compared. Compared with the aged group, the long-lived group had more naive CD4+ T cells, fewer expanded clones and increased TCR diversity, suggesting age selection.

Library creation used 5' RACE. Reads for this sample came from an Illumina HiSeq 2500. A second PCR of roughly 6 to 11 cycles was performed with a sample-barcoded 5' primer and a J-beta primer mix. Each TCR beta cDNA molecule received a unique molecular identifier from a template-switch 5' adaptor carrying 12 random nucleotides. At least 2.5 million CDR3-containing paired-end reads were obtained from each sample. All of the RNA was converted into first-strand cDNA using the Mint cDNA synthesis kit, with a TRBC-specific oligonucleotide serving as the primer. Following uracil-DNA glycosylase treatment, all cDNA underwent a first 18-cycle PCR with the universal primers M1SS and BC2_uni_R. The original pipeline was this. Each sample was normalized by randomly selecting 1 million high-quality reads, each carrying a distinct molecular identifier. Reads with shared molecular identifiers were discarded instead of being binned into consensus sequences. MiTCR, set to a Q25 quality threshold and the strictest error-elimination algorithm, was used for CDR3 identification, clonotype clustering and error correction. A nonparametric unseen species model using Euler transformation provided a lower-bound estimate of total TCR beta diversity. TCRdb reanalyzed the raw reads on its own, using fastp at Q25 for trimming and MiXCR for clone calling, and kept in-frame beta chains. Every distinct CDR3 protein forms one entry, paired with its most common genes and DNA. It is TCRdb's table, rather than the study itself, that gives the V and J calls and clone size. Within this sample are roughly 800,000 distinct CDR3 sequences, with more than 20% of them counted one time only. Of the sample, just under 9.5% falls within the top ten clones.

As regards this clonotype: Its antigen target is currently unknown. No much larger clonotype is one base removed from it; base qualities were not supplied.

The same sample was also used in a study of T cells of mothers and their children. Drawing on the second study: Nine systemically healthy Caucasian individuals served as donors, namely three mothers together with their six children. cDNA synthesis used all of the extracted RNA, with approximately 1.4 ug of RNA in each 15 ul reaction. In the second PCR, sample barcodes and 2-4 random nucleotides were introduced via the M1S primer. Each mother yielded over 9.5 million TCR beta CDR3 reads and each child 2.5 million to 3 million reads. Thymic selection similarly shapes TCR recombination output in related and unrelated pairs, with minor effect from inherited differences. Normalized repertoire overlap was always slightly but never significantly higher in related than unrelated mother-child pairs. Persistent microchimeric T cell clones were not detected, at a sensitivity of approximately 100 clones per million clonotypes. To look for features that set related mother-child pairs apart from unrelated individuals, the researchers ran deep NGS to compare the TCR beta repertoires of mothers and children. On average, the children were approximately 11 +/- 4 years old, while the mothers were 40 +/- 4 years old. Libraries were sequenced on Illumina HiSeq 2000 with 100+100 nt paired-end reads after adapter ligation with NEBNext reagents. Mother and child libraries were prepared a month apart and sequenced in separate runs to prevent cross-contamination. Between roughly 450,000 and 2,000,000 distinct TCR beta clonotypes were identified per donor. Naive TCR beta clonotypes were estimated from low-frequency clonotypes matched to each donor's FACS-determined naive share, without sorting.

This TCR was sampled from a boy between 10 and 17 years old in good health. The sequenced sample consisted of blood. The chain couples TRBV19 to TRBJ2-5; possibly the D gene is TRBD2, per 6 matching bases. The end of the DNA fits TRBJ2-7 better, so the J call may be wrong. The DNA sequence is TGTGCCAGTAGGGGCGGGAAGTCTCTCGAGCAGTACTTC. Its protein reads: CASRGGKSLEQYF.